This is a list of T cell receptor beta chains from one sample in a study of glioma-infiltrating T cells. TCRdb used MiXCR to reprocess the multiplex PCR reads, holding one entry per CDR3 protein. The table includes about 140,000 distinct CDR3 sequences, approximately 40% detected once. Sequences were obtained from glioma tissue, nonneoplastic brain tissue, or PBMCs (not recorded which). All receptors come from a human donor with low-grade glioma or glioblastoma, undergoing nonglioma brain surgery, or in good health (not recorded which). The CDR3 runs from the conserved cysteine through the conserved F or W. A D gene is named only where the DNA matches it firmly. The listing skips clone size in some rows; elsewhere it reads once, few, many or a size class.

len,v_gene,abundance,d_gene,j_gene,CDR3nt,CDR3aa
13,TRBV24-1,-,-,TRBJ2-2,TGTGCCACCAGTAAGGGGCTCACCGGGGAGCTGTTTTTT,CATSKGLTGELFF
13,TRBV6-1,few,-,TRBJ2-3,TGTGCCAGCAGTTTCCTGTCCTCGGATACGCAGTATTTT,CASSFLSSDTQYF
13,TRBV27,-,-,TRBJ2-1,TGTGCCAGCAGTTTACGCGGTACCAATGAGCAGTTCTTC,CASSLRGTNEQFF
12,TRBV2,few,-,TRBJ1-2,TGTGCCAGCACATTGGACGGCTATGGCTACACCTTC,CASTLDGYGYTF
14,TRBV27,-,-,TRBJ1-4,TGTGCCAGCAGTTTCCAAGACAGTAATGAAAAACTGTTTTTT,CASSFQDSNEKLFF
11,TRBV20-1,-,TRBD1,TRBJ1-2,TGCAGTTCAGGGGGGCCGGAGGGCTACACCTTC,CSSGGPEGYTF
14,TRBV20-1,few,TRBD2,TRBJ2-7,TGCAGTGCCAAGCGGGATTATAGCTCCTACGAGCAGTACTTC,CSAKRDYSSYEQYF
16,TRBV4-1,-,-,TRBJ2-3,TGCGCCAGCAGCCAAGAGCGGGCGGGGCTCACAGATACGCAGTATTTT,CASSQERAGLTDTQYF
14,TRBV5-5,-,-,TRBJ2-3,TGTGCCAGCAGCTTGGGTTGGGTAACAGATACGCAGTATTTT,CASSLGWVTDTQYF
15,TRBV6-2/TRBV6-3,many,TRBD2,TRBJ2-1,TGTGCCAGCAGTTACTCGGCTAGCGGGGGTATGGAGCAGTTCTTC,CASSYSASGGMEQFF
15,TRBV7-3,-,-,TRBJ1-1,TGTGCCAGCAGCCTCATTAACCGGACGAACACTGAAGCTCTCTTT,CASSLINRTNTEALF
15,TRBV6-5,-,TRBD1,TRBJ1-1,TGTGCCAGCAGTTACTACCCCGGGACAGGGGTCAAAGCTTTCTTT,CASSYYPGTGVKAFF
13,TRBV20-1,-,TRBD1,TRBJ2-7,TGCAGTGGATACCAACAGGGGACCTACGGGCAGTACTTC,CSGYQQGTYGQYF
16,TRBV6-1,few,TRBD2,TRBJ2-3,TGTGCCAGCAGTTCAGGACTAGCAGGTTTCACAGATACGCAGTATTTT,CASSSGLAGFTDTQYF
12,TRBV19,-,-,TRBJ1-5,TGTGCCAGTAGTTTCGCGACTCAGCCCCAGCATTTT,CASSFATQPQHF
14,TRBV12-3/TRBV12-4,-,-,TRBJ1-1,TGTGCCAGCACCTTCTCCACACTGAACACTGAAGCTTTCTTT,CASTFSTLNTEAFF
13,TRBV27,few,-,TRBJ1-6,TGTGCCGCGGGGGCGGACTATAATTCACCCCTCCACTTT,CAAGADYNSPLHF
16,TRBV4-1,few,TRBD2,TRBJ2-1,TGCGCCAGCAGCCAAGCTAGCGGGAGGGCCTACAATGAGCAGTTCTTC,CASSQASGRAYNEQFF
11,TRBV6-2/TRBV6-3,-,-,TRBJ2-1,TGTGCCAGCAGTTCTTTCAATGAGCAGTTCTTC,CASSSFNEQFF
13,TRBV6-2/TRBV6-3,many,-,TRBJ1-2,TGTGCGAGCACTGGGGGCCGAAACTATGGCTACACCTTC,CASTGGRNYGYTF
16,TRBV20-1,-,-,TRBJ1-1,TGCAGTGCTAAAAAGTCATCGGGAATCGAGAACACTGAAGCTTTCTTT,CSAKKSSGIENTEAFF
14,TRBV20-1,many,TRBD2,TRBJ2-1,TGCAGTGCTAGTTGGCTAGCGGAAAACAATGAGCAGTTCTTC,CSASWLAENNEQFF
13,TRBV14,-,-,TRBJ1-4,TGTGCCAGCAGCCAAGATTATCCTGAAAAACTGTTTTTT,CASSQDYPEKLFF
14,TRBV7-2,-,-,TRBJ1-1,TGTGCCAGCAGCGCAGTAGGGACCAACACTGAAGCTTTCTTT,CASSAVGTNTEAFF
12,TRBV20-1,once,-,TRBJ2-7,TGCAGTGCTCACGCAAACAGTTACGAGCAGTACTTC,CSAHANSYEQYF
13,TRBV5-1,few,TRBD1,TRBJ1-5,TGCGCCAGCAGCTCGACAGGGAAACAGCCCCAGCATTTT,CASSSTGKQPQHF
15,TRBV5-1,-,TRBD1,TRBJ2-3,TGCGCCAGCAGCTTGGTGGACAGGGACACAGATACGCAGTATTTT,CASSLVDRDTDTQYF
15,TRBV6-2/TRBV6-3,-,TRBD1,TRBJ2-7,TGTGCCAGCAGTGCAACCGGGACAGGGGTCTACGATCAGTACTTC,CASSATGTGVYDQYF